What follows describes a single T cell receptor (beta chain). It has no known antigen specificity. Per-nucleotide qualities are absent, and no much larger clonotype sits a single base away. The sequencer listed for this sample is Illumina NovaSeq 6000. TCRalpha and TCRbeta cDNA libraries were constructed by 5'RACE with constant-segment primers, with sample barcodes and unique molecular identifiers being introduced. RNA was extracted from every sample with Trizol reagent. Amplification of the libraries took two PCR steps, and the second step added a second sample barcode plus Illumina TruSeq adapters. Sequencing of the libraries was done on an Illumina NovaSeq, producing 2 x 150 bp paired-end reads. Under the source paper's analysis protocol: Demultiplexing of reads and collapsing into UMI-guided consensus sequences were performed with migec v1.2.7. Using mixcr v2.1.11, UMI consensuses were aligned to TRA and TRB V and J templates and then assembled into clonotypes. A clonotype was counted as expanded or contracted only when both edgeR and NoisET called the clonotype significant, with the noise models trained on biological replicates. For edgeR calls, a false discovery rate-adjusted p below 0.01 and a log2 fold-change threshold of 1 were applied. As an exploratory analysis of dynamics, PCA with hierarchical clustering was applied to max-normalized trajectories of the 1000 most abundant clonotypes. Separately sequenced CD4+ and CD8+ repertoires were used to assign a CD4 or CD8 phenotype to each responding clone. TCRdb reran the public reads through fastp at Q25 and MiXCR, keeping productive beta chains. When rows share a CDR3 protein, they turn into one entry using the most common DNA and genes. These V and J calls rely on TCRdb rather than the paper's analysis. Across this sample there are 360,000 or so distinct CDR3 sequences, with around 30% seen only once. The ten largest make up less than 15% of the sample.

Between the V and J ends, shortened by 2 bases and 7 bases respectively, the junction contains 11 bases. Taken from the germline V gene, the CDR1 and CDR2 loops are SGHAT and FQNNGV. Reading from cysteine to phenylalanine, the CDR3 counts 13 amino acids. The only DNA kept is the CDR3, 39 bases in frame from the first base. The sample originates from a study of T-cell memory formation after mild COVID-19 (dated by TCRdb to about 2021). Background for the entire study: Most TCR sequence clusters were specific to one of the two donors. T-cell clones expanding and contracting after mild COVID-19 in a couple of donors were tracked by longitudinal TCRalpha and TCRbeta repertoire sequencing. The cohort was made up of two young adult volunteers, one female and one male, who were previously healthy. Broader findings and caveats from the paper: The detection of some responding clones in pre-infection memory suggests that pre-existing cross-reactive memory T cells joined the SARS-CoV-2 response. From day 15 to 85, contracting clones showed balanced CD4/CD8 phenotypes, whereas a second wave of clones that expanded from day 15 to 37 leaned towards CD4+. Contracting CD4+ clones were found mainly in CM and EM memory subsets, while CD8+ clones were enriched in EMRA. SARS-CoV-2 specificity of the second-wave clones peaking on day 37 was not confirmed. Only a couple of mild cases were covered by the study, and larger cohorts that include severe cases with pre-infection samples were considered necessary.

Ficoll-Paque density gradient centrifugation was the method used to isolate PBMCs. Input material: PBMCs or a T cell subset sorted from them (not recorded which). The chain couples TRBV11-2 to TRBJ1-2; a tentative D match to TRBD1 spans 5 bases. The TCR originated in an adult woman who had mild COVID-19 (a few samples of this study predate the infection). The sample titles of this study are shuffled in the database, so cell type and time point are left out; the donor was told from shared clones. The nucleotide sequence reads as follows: TGTGCCAGCAGCTTACGGGGGAAGGGTGGCTACACCTTC. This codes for CASSLRGKGGYTF.